This T cell receptor (beta chain) comes out of a study of blood T cell repertoires in COVID-19. Sequenced by immunoSEQ multiplex PCR; TCRdb stores in-frame clones only, minus some. Among about 250,000 clones, under 90% were seen once, and the ten largest hold 15% to 19%. Study members were between roughly 18 and 100 years old and lived in 25 or so US regions. Clinical history reported by participants formed the basis on which cohorts were assigned. The CDR3 covers 10 residues. Trimming took 6 bases from V and 13 from J, leaving 7 bases between them. The sequencing input was PBMCs or T cells enriched from blood (not recorded which). This sequence was found in a man aged 18 to 30 who had recovered from COVID-19. V gene TRBV12-3 or TRBV12-4 combines with J gene TRBJ1-6; D is unresolved. CDR3: CASSLEPLHF. CDR3 nucleotide sequence: TGTGCCAGCAGCTTGGAGCCCCTCCACTTT.